The source of this T cell receptor beta chain is a study of T cell clusters in autoimmune cytopenias. TRB was amplified by touch-down multiplex PCR, primer pools A and B combined. From its re-call of the multiplex PCR reads, TCRdb lists each CDR3 protein once, without DNA. The ten most abundant clones cover approximately 50% of a sample with a few thousand distinct CDR3 sequences. Germline loops: CDR1 LNHDA, CDR2 SQIVND (reference sequence). This CDR3 is built from 15 residues. TRB amplification used around 260 ng of peripheral blood genomic DNA. In addition, the sample was reused for a study of T cell repertoires in aging, cancer and after chemotherapy.

The source of this sequence is a human donor in good health. V gene TRBV19 combines with J gene TRBJ1-6; checking the TCRdb D call of TRBD1 is not possible without DNA. Sequencing was done on a sample of peripheral blood. The CDR3 spells CASSMDRGRNSPLHF.